The 22 T cell receptor beta chains reported below all come from one sample, sequenced in a study of human T cells and chemical hapten exposure. Described time point: pre-sensitization, week 0. Treatment given: therapeutic diphenylcyclopropenone sensitization with weekly scalp DPC. A single record per CDR3 protein comes from TCRdb applying MiXCR to the RACE reads. The sample records 85,000 to 90,000 distinct CDR3 sequences, 9.6% being singletons. Material: whole blood, obtained in connection with sensitization to the hapten diphenylcyclopropenone (DPC). The source is a woman aged 40 to 50 with alopecia areata. Some clones in this sample may be carry-over from other donors' samples.

In its sample, this clonotype was seen a few times. V usage is TRBV12-3 or TRBV12-4 and J usage is TRBJ1-2, with 10 bases lining up with TRBD1. V shed 6 bases, J shed 6 bases, and the junction held 4 bases outside the gene matches. This CDR3 spans 13 amino acids. DNA of the CDR3: TGTGCCAGCAGGGTCGGGACAGGGGATGGCTACACCTTC. Translation gives CASRVGTGDGYTF.

This clonotype has ten or more counts. The chain recombines TRBV6-1 with TRBJ2-1; 11 bases match TRBD2. The CDR3 loop spans 17 amino acids. The junction had 10 bases not matched to a gene; V was cut back by 6 bases and J by 3 bases. CDR1 MNHNS and CDR2 SASEGT come from the germline V gene. In DNA form, the CDR3 reads TGTGCCAGCAGACTCCCGATGACTAGCGGGGACTACAATGAGCAGTTCTTC. Translated, it gives CASRLPMTSGDYNEQFF.

This chain links TRBV5-6 with TRBJ2-4, with 7 positions matching TRBD1. The CDR3 runs 16 residues. Looked up from germline, CDR1 is SGHDT and CDR2 is YYEEEE. The V and J ends lost 4 bases and 8 bases, in that order; junction bases with no gene match: 15. CDR3 sequence reads: CASSLRSWLDRDIQYF. The DNA for the CDR3 is TGTGCCAGCAGCCTACGATCGTGGCTCGACAGGGACATTCAGTACTTC.

At least ten counts were recorded for this clonotype. This chain uses TRBV12-5 with TRBJ2-1; D is possibly TRBD1 (6 bases). The CDR3 sequence is 18 residues long. Deletions cut 0 bases from V and 0 bases from J, with 15 bases between. Germline V gene lookup returns CDR1 LGHNT and CDR2 FRNRAP. The CDR3 here is CASGLVEGDLSSYNEQFF. The DNA of the CDR3 is TGTGCTAGTGGTTTGGTAGAGGGGGACCTGAGCTCCTACAATGAGCAGTTCTTC.

Ten or more counts support this clonotype. The rearrangement joins TRBV4-2 to TRBJ1-2; D remains unclear. V dropped 0 bases and J dropped 2 bases, with 10 bases sitting between them. This CDR3 comprises 15 residues. Germline V gene sequence: CDR1 LGHNA, CDR2 YNFKEQ. The chain's CDR3 is CASSQDVAENYGYTF. As DNA, the CDR3 is TGTGCCAGCAGCCAAGATGTAGCAGAAAACTATGGCTACACCTTC.

The table lists this clonotype with a few counts. V gene TRBV5-1 combines with J gene TRBJ1-5; D might be TRBD1 (5 bases). Germline V gene lookup returns CDR1 SGHRS and CDR2 YFSETQ. Trimming took 0 bases from V and 4 from J, leaving 14 bases between them. The CDR3 extends over 16 amino acids. Written as DNA, the CDR3 is TGCGCCAGCAGCTTGGGAGGCGGGGGAAGAAATCAGCCCCAGCATTTT. Translated: CASSLGGGGRNQPQHF.

This clonotype was counted between two and nine times. This sequence joins TRBV3-1 and TRBJ2-2; perhaps TRBD1 as D (6 bases). Germline CDR1 reads LGHDT; CDR2 reads YNNKEL (reference sequence). CDR3 length: 16 amino acids. Trimming removed 4 bases at V and 0 bases at J, with 12 bases between. The CDR3, as DNA: TGTGCCAGCAGCCGGCGGACAGCCTCGAACACCGGGGAGCTGTTTTTT. Its protein is CASSRRTASNTGELFF.

This clonotype was recorded many times. The rearrangement links TRBV2 to TRBJ1-4, with 9 bases that match TRBD1. The length of the CDR3 is 17 residues. Unmatched junction bases numbered 14, after V lost 7 bases and J lost 5 bases. From germline, CDR1 is SNHLY and CDR2 FYNNEI. CDR3 region: CASKPDRGGSGNEKLFF. In DNA form, the CDR3 reads TGTGCCAGCAAACCGGACAGGGGAGGCTCTGGAAATGAAAAACTGTTTTTT. The full variable domain, in which reference TRBV2 and TRBJ1-4 provide the parts outside the CDR3, is EPEVTQTPSHQVTQMGQEVILRCVPISNHLYFYWYRQILGQKVEFLVSFYNNEISEKSEIFDDQFSVERPDGSNFTLKIRSTKLEDSAMYFCASKPDRGGSGNEKLFFGSGTQLSVL.

This clonotype was seen ten or more times. The chain links TRBV4-1 to TRBJ2-1; 8 nucleotides line up with TRBD1. Germline V gene lookup returns CDR1 MGHRA and CDR2 YSYEKL. Losses at the gene ends were 3 bases for V and 1 base for J; bases not matched to a gene: 5. This CDR3 is 16 amino acids long. CDR3 protein: CASSHSRDRSYNEQFF. CDR3 DNA sequence: TGCGCCAGCAGCCACTCACGGGACAGGTCCTACAATGAGCAGTTCTTC.

The chain is built from TRBV11-2 and TRBJ2-1; D unclear. Trimming cost V 1 base and J 4 bases, with 8 bases left between them. Germline V gene data show CDR1 as SGHAT and CDR2 as FQNNGV. This CDR3 spans 14 amino acids. DNA of the CDR3: TGTGCCAGCAGCTTAGGCGCGGAGTACAATGAGCAGTTCTTC. Protein product: CASSLGAEYNEQFF.

This clonotype was observed a few times. CDR3 nucleotide sequence: TGTGCCAGCAGTTTGAGGACTAGCGGGGGGGAAGAGACCCAGTACTTC. As protein: CASSLRTSGGEETQYF. J is TRBJ2-5 and V is TRBV6-5, with 15 bases matching TRBD2. The V and J ends lost 4 bases and 3 bases, in that order; junction bases with no gene match: 3. CDR1 and CDR2 (germline): MNHEY, SVGAGI. This CDR3 is built from 16 residues.

The rearrangement joins TRBV11-2 to TRBJ1-4, with TRBD1 matching 8 bases. The CDR3 is made up of 15 amino acids. Per germline, CDR1 SGHAT and CDR2 FQNNGV. V trimming: 4 bases; J trimming: 7 bases; junction bases outside the gene matches: 8. CDR3 sequence: CASSSRSGQAEKLFF. Here the CDR3 DNA reads TGTGCCAGCAGCTCTAGGTCGGGACAGGCTGAAAAACTGTTTTTT.

This clonotype was detected ten times or more. The chain carries TRBV20-1 and TRBJ2-1; 7 bases map to TRBD2. From germline, CDR1 is DFQATT and CDR2 SNEGSKA (reference sequence). The ends lost 8 bases at V and 12 bases at J; junction bases unmatched: 13. The CDR3 extends over 12 amino acids. The CDR3 reads CSSKGGERGQFF. DNA of the CDR3: TGCAGTTCGAAAGGTGGGGAGCGGGGGCAGTTCTTC.

The chain has TRBV29-1 and TRBJ2-5; the D is unclear. Per germline, CDR1 SQVTM and CDR2 ANQGSEA. V was trimmed by 4 bases and J by 5 bases, leaving 8 bases between them. The CDR3 is 11 amino acids. CDR3 protein: CSVGEYETQYF. CDR3 nucleotide sequence: TGCAGCGTTGGAGAGTACGAGACCCAGTACTTC.

This clonotype was seen many times. The chain is built from TRBV7-9 and TRBJ2-4, with D unresolved. Germline V gene data show CDR1 as SEHNR and CDR2 as FQNEAQ (reference sequence). The V gene lost 5 bases and the J gene lost 5 bases, with 16 bases spanning the gap. CDR3 length: 15 amino acids. CDR3 sequence (DNA): TGTGCCAGCAGCCAGGCGGTGGGCTGGGAAAACATTCAGTACTTC. Its protein product is CASSQAVGWENIQYF.

This clonotype has ten or more counts. The chain carries TRBV12-3 or TRBV12-4 and TRBJ2-1; 11 positions match TRBD2. The CDR3 covers 19 residues. Trimming removed 3 bases from V and 8 bases from J; junction bases left unmatched: 18. The CDR3 spells CASSFPPFQLAGGGYEQFF. The DNA of the CDR3 is TGTGCCAGCAGTTTTCCCCCTTTCCAGCTAGCGGGGGGAGGTTATGAGCAGTTCTTC.

This clonotype has ten or more counts. Here the CDR3 DNA reads TGTGCCAGCAGCTTAAACCCATCCTACGAGCAGTACTTC. Protein sequence: CASSLNPSYEQYF. The chain couples TRBV7-2 to TRBJ2-7; D remains ambiguous. The CDR3 has 13 amino acids. Trimming cost V 2 bases and J 1 base, with 6 bases left between them. CDR1 and CDR2 from the germline V gene are SGHTA and FQGNSA. The variable domain in full, with the rest retrieved from reference TRBV7-2 and TRBJ2-7, is GAGVSQSPSNKVTEKGKDVELRCDPISGHTALYWYRQSLGQGLEFLIYFQGNSAPDKSGLPSDRFSAERTGGSVSTLTIQRTQQEDSAVYLCASSLNPSYEQYFGPGTRLTVT.

J is TRBJ2-2 and V is TRBV20-1; possibly TRBD2 for D (7 bases). Germline CDR1 DFQATT, CDR2 SNEGSKA (reference sequence). V was shortened by 2 bases and J by 4 bases, with 14 bases between the two germline ends. CDR3 length: 15 amino acids. The CDR3 sequence is CSARRGGLLTGELFF. The CDR3 nucleotides read TGCAGTGCTAGAAGGGGGGGCCTACTCACCGGGGAGCTGTTTTTT.

This clonotype was recorded only once. A much more abundant neighbour one base away suggests this may be a read error. The J gene is TRBJ1-2, the V gene TRBV7-2; D ambiguous. The V and J ends lost 2 bases and 5 bases respectively, with 12 bases between them. The germline V gene encodes CDR1 SGHTA and CDR2 FQGNSA. The CDR3 loop spans 14 amino acids. The CDR3 loop reads CASSLMGGDYGYTF. The CDR3 region has the DNA TGTGCCAGCAGCTTAATGGGCGGGGATTATGGCTACACCTTC.

The chain is built from TRBV3-1 and TRBJ1-1; tentatively, D is TRBD1 (5 bases). Deletions cut 4 bases from V and 5 bases from J, with 11 bases between. Germline lookup yields CDR1 LGHDT and CDR2 YNNKEL (reference sequence). This CDR3 spans 13 amino acids. The chain's CDR3 is CASSLGTHTEAFF. The CDR3 DNA is TGTGCCAGCAGCCTGGGGACGCATACTGAAGCTTTCTTT.

In this sample, this clonotype turned up a few times. The chain couples TRBV15 to TRBJ2-1, with 7 bases aligning to TRBD1. CDR3 length equals 14 residues. With V trimmed by 5 bases and J by 0 bases, 1 base remained unmatched. Germline loops: CDR1 LNHNV, CDR2 YYDKDF (reference sequence). The CDR3 DNA follows: TGTGCCACCAGCTACAGGGGCTCCTACAATGAGCAGTTCTTC. Protein: CATSYRGSYNEQFF.

The sample holds many counts of this clonotype. The junction does not match germline at one end; this may be a read error. The V gene is TRBV5-1, the J gene TRBJ2-1; 10 nucleotides match TRBD2. Germline V gene sequence: CDR1 SGHRS, CDR2 YFSETQ. The CDR3 has 13 residues. The CDR3 spells CASSPLAGGSGLF. As DNA, the CDR3 is TGCGCCAGCAGCCCGTTAGCGGGGGGCTCGGGCCTCTTC.